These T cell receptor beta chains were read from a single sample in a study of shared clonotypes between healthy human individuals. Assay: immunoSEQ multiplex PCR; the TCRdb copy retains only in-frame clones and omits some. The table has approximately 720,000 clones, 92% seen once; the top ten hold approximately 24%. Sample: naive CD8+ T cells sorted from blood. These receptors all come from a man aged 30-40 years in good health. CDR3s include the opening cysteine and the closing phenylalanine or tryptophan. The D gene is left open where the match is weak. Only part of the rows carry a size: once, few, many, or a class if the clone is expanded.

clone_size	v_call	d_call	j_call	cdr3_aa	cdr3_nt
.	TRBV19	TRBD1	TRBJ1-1	CASSPRQGTSNTEAFF	TGTGCCAGTAGTCCCCGACAGGGAACCTCGAACACTGAAGCTTTCTTT
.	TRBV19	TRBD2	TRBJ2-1	CATSPGLAGEVPYNEQFF	TGTGCCACATCCCCGGGACTAGCGGGAGAAGTCCCCTACAATGAGCAGTTCTTC
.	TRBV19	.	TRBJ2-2	CASSSRDGRNTGELFF	TGTGCCAGTAGTAGCCGGGACGGAAGAAACACCGGGGAGCTGTTTTTT
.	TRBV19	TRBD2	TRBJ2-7	CASSIAAGLASYEQYF	TGTGCCAGTAGTATAGCCGCGGGACTAGCCTCCTACGAGCAGTACTTC
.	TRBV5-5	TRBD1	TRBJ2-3	CASSYTGGADTQYF	TGTGCCAGCAGCTACACAGGGGGCGCAGATACGCAGTATTTT
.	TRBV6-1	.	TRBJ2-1	CATPGSVYNEQFF	TGTGCCACCCCCGGGTCTGTTTACAATGAGCAGTTCTTC
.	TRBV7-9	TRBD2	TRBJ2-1	CASSLLAGGPGEQFF	TGTGCCAGCAGCTTATTAGCGGGAGGGCCGGGTGAGCAGTTCTTC
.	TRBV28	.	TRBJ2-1	CASDGINNEQFF	TGTGCCAGCGACGGAATCAACAATGAGCAGTTCTTC
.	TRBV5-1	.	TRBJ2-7	CASSLLSGSLDEQYF	TGCGCCAGCAGCTTGTTGTCCGGGAGTCTGGACGAGCAGTACTTC
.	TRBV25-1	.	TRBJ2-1	CASSPGTPRDEQFF	TGTGCCAGCAGCCCCGGGACCCCGAGGGATGAGCAGTTCTTC
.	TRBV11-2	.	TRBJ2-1	CASSLPLMGENNEQFF	TGTGCCAGCAGCTTACCGTTGATGGGGGAGAACAATGAGCAGTTCTTC
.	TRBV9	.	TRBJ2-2	CASSVVLNTGELFF	TGTGCCAGCAGCGTAGTCCTAAACACCGGGGAGCTGTTTTTT
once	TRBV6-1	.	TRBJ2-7	CASSELPNISSYEQYF	TGTGCCAGCAGTGAATTACCCAACATAAGCTCCTACGAGCAGTACTTC
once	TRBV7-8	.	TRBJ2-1	CASSLFAPRNEQFF	TGTGCCAGCAGCTTATTTGCGCCAAGGAATGAGCAGTTCTTC
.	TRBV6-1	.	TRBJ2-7	CASSEDPGSYEQYF	TGTGCCAGCAGTGAAGATCCGGGGTCCTACGAGCAGTACTTC
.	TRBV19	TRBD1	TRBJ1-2	CASPNPDRGRVRVLLNPGYGYTF	TGTGCCAGCCCAAACCCGGACAGGGGGCGCGTACGGGTACTGCTGAATCCGGGTTATGGCTACACCTTC
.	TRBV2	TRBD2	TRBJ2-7	CASSTPGLAGGEYEQYF	TGTGCCAGCAGTACCCCGGGACTAGCGGGAGGAGAGTACGAGCAGTACTTC
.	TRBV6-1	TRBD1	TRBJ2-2	CASSELPGTGNTGELFF	TGTGCCAGCAGTGAACTCCCTGGGACAGGGAACACCGGGGAGCTGTTTTTT
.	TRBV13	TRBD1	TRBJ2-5	CASSRTGWETQYF	TGTGCCAGCAGCCGGACAGGGTGGGAGACCCAGTACTTC
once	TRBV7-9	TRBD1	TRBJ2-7	CASSGTGEPNEQYF	TGTGCCAGCAGCGGAACAGGGGAACCTAACGAGCAGTACTTC
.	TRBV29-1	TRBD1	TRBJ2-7	CSGRDRAYEQYF	TGCAGCGGCCGGGACAGGGCGTACGAGCAGTACTTC
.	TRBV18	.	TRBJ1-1	CASSHKADRRFNLNTEAFF	TGTGCCAGCTCACACAAGGCGGACAGACGATTCAATTTGAACACTGAAGCTTTCTTT
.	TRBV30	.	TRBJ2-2	CALHPGITGELFF	TGTGCCTTGCATCCAGGGATCACCGGGGAGCTGTTTTTT
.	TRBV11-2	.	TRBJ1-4	CASSLWGGDEKLFF	TGTGCCAGCAGCTTATGGGGGGGCGACGAAAAACTGTTTTTT
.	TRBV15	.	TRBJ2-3	CATSRDSPDTQYF	TGTGCCACCAGCAGAGATTCTCCAGATACGCAGTATTTT
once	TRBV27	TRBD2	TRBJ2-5	CASSSHRTSGNTETQYF	TGTGCCAGCAGTTCCCATAGGACTAGCGGAAATACGGAGACCCAGTACTTC
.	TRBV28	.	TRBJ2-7	CASSLAVQGTSYEQYF	TGTGCCAGCAGTTTAGCTGTCCAGGGTACCTCCTACGAGCAGTACTTC
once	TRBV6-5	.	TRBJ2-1	CASTKGESSYNEQFF	TGTGCCAGCACCAAGGGCGAAAGCTCCTACAATGAGCAGTTCTTC
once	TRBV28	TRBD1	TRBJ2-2	CASSLRGGASPGELFF	TGTGCCAGCAGTTTAAGAGGGGGCGCTTCGCCCGGGGAGCTGTTTTTT
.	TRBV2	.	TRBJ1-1	CASTDQIEAFF	TGTGCCAGCACAGACCAGATTGAAGCTTTCTTT
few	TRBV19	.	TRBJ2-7	CASSYGIGYEQYF	TGTGCCAGTAGTTACGGGATAGGCTACGAGCAGTACTTC
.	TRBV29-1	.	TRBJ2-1	CSVEGSSYNEQFF	TGCAGCGTTGAGGGGAGCTCCTACAATGAGCAGTTCTTC
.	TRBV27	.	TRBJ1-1	CASSVVTGSTEAFF	TGTGCCAGCAGTGTTGTGACAGGATCCACTGAAGCTTTCTTT
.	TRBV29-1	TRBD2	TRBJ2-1	CSVTPTSGSFNEQFF	TGCAGCGTAACACCGACTAGCGGGAGTTTCAATGAGCAGTTCTTC
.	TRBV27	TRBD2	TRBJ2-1	CASSYSISGRVYNEQFF	TGTGCCAGCAGTTACTCAATTAGCGGGAGGGTGTACAATGAGCAGTTCTTC
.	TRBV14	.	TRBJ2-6	CASSPQGLPSGANVLTF	TGTGCCAGCAGCCCCCAGGGGCTACCCTCTGGGGCCAACGTCCTGACTTTC
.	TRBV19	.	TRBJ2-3	CASSPRWVSTSTDTQYF	TGTGCCAGTAGTCCTCGGTGGGTCTCGACTAGCACAGATACGCAGTATTTT
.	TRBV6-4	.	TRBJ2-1	CASSDHRDIVLDRSYNEQFF	TGTGCCAGCAGTGACCACCGCGACATAGTATTGGACAGATCCTACAATGAGCAGTTCTTC
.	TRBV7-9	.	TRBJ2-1	CASSLIGATPSYNEQFF	TGTGCCAGCAGCTTAATCGGGGCAACCCCCTCCTACAATGAGCAGTTCTTC
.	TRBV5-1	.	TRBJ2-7	CASSLGGQGIYEQYF	TGCGCCAGCAGCTTGGGGGGACAAGGCATCTACGAGCAGTACTTC
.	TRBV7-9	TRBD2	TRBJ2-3	CASSSTGLAGAGVTDTQYF	TGTGCCAGCAGCTCGACGGGACTAGCGGGAGCGGGTGTTACGGATACGCAGTATTTT
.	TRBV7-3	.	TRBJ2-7	CASSLDWPSEQYF	TGTGCCAGCAGCCTCGACTGGCCATCCGAGCAGTACTTC
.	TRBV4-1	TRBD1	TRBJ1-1	CASQGVKTNEAFF	TGCGCCAGCCAGGGGGTAAAGACCAATGAAGCTTTCTTT
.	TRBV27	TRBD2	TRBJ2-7	CASTRASSGLYEQYF	TGTGCCAGCACCCGCGCCTCTAGCGGCCTCTACGAGCAGTACTTC
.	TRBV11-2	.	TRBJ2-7	CASSLGVSEQYF	TGTGCCAGCAGCTTAGGGGTCAGCGAGCAGTACTTC
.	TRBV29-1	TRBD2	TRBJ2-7	CSVASGVSYEQYF	TGCAGCGTAGCTAGCGGGGTTTCCTACGAGCAGTACTTC
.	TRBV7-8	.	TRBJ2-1	CASSPDRNNEQFF	TGTGCCAGCAGCCCCGACAGGAACAATGAGCAGTTCTTC
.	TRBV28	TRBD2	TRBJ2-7	CASSFGGSNSYEQYF	TGTGCCAGCAGTTTTGGCGGGAGTAATTCCTACGAGCAGTACTTC
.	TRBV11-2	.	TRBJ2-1	CASSLQGSSYNEQFF	TGTGCCAGCAGCTTACAGGGAAGCTCCTACAATGAGCAGTTCTTC
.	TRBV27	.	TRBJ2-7	CASSLGYSGAGYEQYF	TGTGCCAGCAGTTTAGGGTATAGCGGAGCGGGCTACGAGCAGTACTTC
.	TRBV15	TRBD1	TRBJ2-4	CATSTGQGKNIQYF	TGTGCCACCAGCACCGGACAGGGTAAAAACATTCAGTACTTC